The present TCR beta chain was sequenced within a study of OX40 agonist ivuxolimab in advanced cancers. The table came from immunoSEQ multiplex PCR; TCRdb's copy has only in-frame clones and leaves some out. The repertoire has some 44,000 clones, around 80% of them found once; the top ten carry around 5%. The CDR3 has 15 residues. Per germline, CDR1 SGHRS and CDR2 YFSETQ. The V end lost 0 bases, the J end lost 4 bases, and 11 bases lay between the germline ends. The material sequenced was CD4+ or CD8+ T cells sorted from blood, taken in a trial of the OX40 agonist ivuxolimab. The source of this sequence is an adult with an advanced solid tumor such as melanoma, head and neck, liver or kidney cancer. The rearrangement uses TRBV5-1 and TRBJ2-1; D might be TRBD2 (6 bases). The CDR3 loop is CASSLGLASYNEQFF. The CDR3 DNA sequence: TGCGCCAGCAGCTTGGGGCTAGCGTCGTACAATGAGCAGTTCTTC.